Listed below are T cell receptor beta chains from one sample, sequenced in a study of neoadjuvant nivolumab and ipilimumab in lung cancer. This table comes from immunoSEQ multiplex PCR, and its TCRdb copy is limited to in-frame clones, with some not included. The sample consists of fewer than 25,000 clones, approximately 77% of them appearing once. Specimen: peripheral blood, collected before neoadjuvant nivolumab, alone or with ipilimumab. Receptors were obtained from an adult with non-small cell lung cancer. The CDR3 runs from the conserved cysteine through the conserved F or W. A D gene is named only where the DNA matches it firmly. Only part of the rows carry a size: once, few, many, or a class if the clone is expanded.

D,V,size,J,CDR3,DNA
NA,TRBV11-2,NA,TRBJ1-1,CASSSVSGGTEAFF,TGTGCCAGCAGCTCGGTTAGTGGGGGCACTGAAGCTTTCTTT
NA,TRBV7-9,NA,TRBJ2-1,CAGGSDRVTSGREQFF,TGTGCCGGGGGGAGTGACAGGGTTACCAGCGGGCGGGAGCAGTTCTTC
TRBD1,TRBV12-5,NA,TRBJ1-1,CASGLVDRVPRF,TGTGCTAGTGGTTTGGTGGACAGGGTGCCTCGATTT
NA,TRBV4-2,NA,TRBJ2-6,CASSTSHSGANVLTF,TGTGCCAGCAGCACCAGTCACTCTGGGGCCAACGTCCTGACTTTC
NA,TRBV18,NA,TRBJ1-1,CASSPRQDTEAFF,TGTGCCAGCTCACCACGGCAGGACACTGAAGCTTTCTTT
NA,TRBV11-2,NA,TRBJ2-5,CASSAQQETQYF,TGTGCCAGCAGCGCCCAGCAAGAGACCCAGTACTTC
TRBD1,TRBV29-1,few,TRBJ1-5,CSATTGVSQPQHF,TGCAGCGCGACGACAGGGGTCAGCCAGCCCCAGCATTTT
NA,TRBV7-2,NA,TRBJ2-3,CASSLTASDTQYF,TGTGCCAGCAGCTTGACAGCCTCCGATACGCAGTATTTT
NA,TRBV11-1,NA,TRBJ2-7,CASSSRRTEGEQYF,TGTGCCAGCAGCTCTCGGCGGACAGAGGGCGAGCAGTACTTC
TRBD1,TRBV18,NA,TRBJ2-7,CASSPSPGQGHDEQYF,TGTGCCAGCTCACCATCTCCGGGACAGGGACATGACGAGCAGTACTTC
NA,TRBV28,NA,TRBJ1-1,CASSPVYSRSAFF,TGTGCCAGCAGTCCCGTTTATTCGCGAAGTGCTTTCTTT
TRBD1,TRBV29-1,NA,TRBJ1-5,CSVFTQGGQPQHF,TGCAGCGTTTTTACGCAGGGGGGTCAGCCCCAGCATTTT
NA,TRBV11-2,NA,TRBJ2-3,CASSLVLAGGDTQYF,TGTGCCAGCAGCTTAGTACTAGCCGGAGGGGATACGCAGTATTTT
NA,TRBV6-5,NA,TRBJ2-2,CASSWGGDSTGELFF,TGTGCCAGCAGTTGGGGCGGGGACAGCACCGGGGAGCTGTTTTTT
NA,TRBV11-3,NA,TRBJ1-1,CASSYPGGRTEAFF,TGTGCCAGCAGCTACCCGGGGGGGCGTACTGAAGCTTTCTTT
NA,TRBV7-9,NA,TRBJ1-1,CASSLYADMNTEAFF,TGTGCCAGCAGCTTATACGCAGACATGAACACTGAAGCTTTCTTT
TRBD1,TRBV18,NA,TRBJ1-1,CASSPLAGGVWTEAFF,TGTGCCAGCTCACCCCTCGCAGGGGGCGTATGGACTGAAGCTTTCTTT
NA,TRBV30,few,TRBJ1-2,CAWNSGGTYGYTF,TGTGCCTGGAACTCCGGGGGTACCTATGGCTACACCTTC
NA,TRBV4-1,NA,TRBJ1-3,CASSQDRIGGTNTIYF,TGCGCCAGCAGCCAAGATCGGATAGGTGGAACCAACACCATATATTTT
TRBD2,TRBV6-5,NA,TRBJ2-7,CASRLAGNSYEQYF,TGTGCCAGCAGACTAGCGGGGAACTCCTACGAGCAGTACTTC
NA,TRBV2,NA,TRBJ1-4,CASKRALGFEKLFF,TGTGCCAGCAAAAGGGCCCTTGGGTTTGAAAAACTGTTTTTT
TRBD2,TRBV7-9,NA,TRBJ2-3,CASSLDLAGEEDTQYF,TGTGCCAGCAGCTTAGACCTAGCGGGAGAGGAAGATACGCAGTATTTT
TRBD2,TRBV11-3,NA,TRBJ2-7,CASSQTRGGRYNYEQYF,TGTGCCAGCAGCCAAACCCGGGGGGGCCGGTACAACTACGAGCAGTACTTC
NA,TRBV11-2,NA,TRBJ1-4,CASSQRGVATNEKLFF,TGTGCCAGCAGCCAGAGGGGGGTTGCAACTAATGAAAAACTGTTTTTT
NA,TRBV5-1,NA,TRBJ2-1,CASSLEREQFF,TGCGCCAGCAGCTTGGAACGTGAGCAGTTCTTC
NA,TRBV19,NA,TRBJ1-1,CASSIPGRPPAFF,TGTGCCAGTAGCATTCCGGGACGCCCACCAGCTTTCTTT
TRBD1,TRBV7-3,NA,TRBJ1-2,CASSFRDSGGYTF,TGTGCCAGCAGTTTCCGGGACAGTGGTGGCTACACCTTC
NA,TRBV11-2,NA,TRBJ2-3,CASSTEQGTPQYF,TGTGCCAGCAGCACAGAACAGGGAACGCCGCAGTATTTT
TRBD1,TRBV18,NA,TRBJ2-2,CASSPDRVGYTGELFF,TGTGCCAGCTCACCTGACAGGGTGGGGTACACCGGGGAGCTGTTTTTT
NA,TRBV7-9,NA,TRBJ1-2,CASSSTPGTINTF,TGTGCCAGCAGCTCGACACCGGGGACAATAAACACCTTC
NA,TRBV5-1,NA,TRBJ1-2,CASSPTGNYGYTF,TGCGCCAGCAGCCCGACTGGTAACTATGGCTACACCTTC
NA,TRBV19,NA,TRBJ2-5,CASSIGAGSGETQYF,TGTGCCAGTAGTATAGGAGCAGGGTCGGGGGAGACCCAGTACTTC